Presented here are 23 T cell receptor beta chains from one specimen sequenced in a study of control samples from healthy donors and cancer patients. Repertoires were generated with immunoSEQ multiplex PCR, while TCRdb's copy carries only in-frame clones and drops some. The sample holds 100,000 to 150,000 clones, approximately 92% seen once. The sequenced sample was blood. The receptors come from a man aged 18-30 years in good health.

DNA of the CDR3: TGTGCCAGCAGCTTGGGGGCCCATGAGCAGTTCTTC. This translates into CASSLGAHEQFF. The chain links TRBV11-3 to TRBJ2-1; possible D gene TRBD1, 6 bases. In germline, CDR1 is SGHNT, CDR2 YENEEA. The CDR3 loop spans 12 amino acids. V was shortened by 3 bases and J by 8 bases, with 8 bases between the two germline ends.

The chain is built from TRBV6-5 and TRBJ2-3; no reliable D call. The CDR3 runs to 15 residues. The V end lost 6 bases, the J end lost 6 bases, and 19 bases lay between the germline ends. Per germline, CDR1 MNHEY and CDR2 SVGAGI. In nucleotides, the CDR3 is TGTGCCAGCAGCCGTATACCCGAGGCCGTGGATACGCAGTATTTT. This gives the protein CASSRIPEAVDTQYF.

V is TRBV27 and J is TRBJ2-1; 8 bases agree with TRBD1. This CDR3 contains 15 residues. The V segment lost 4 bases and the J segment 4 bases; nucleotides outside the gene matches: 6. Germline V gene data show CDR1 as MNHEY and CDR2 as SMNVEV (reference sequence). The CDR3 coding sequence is TGTGCCAGCAGTTCTGCCGGGACAGGTTACAATGAGCAGTTCTTC. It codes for CASSSAGTGYNEQFF.

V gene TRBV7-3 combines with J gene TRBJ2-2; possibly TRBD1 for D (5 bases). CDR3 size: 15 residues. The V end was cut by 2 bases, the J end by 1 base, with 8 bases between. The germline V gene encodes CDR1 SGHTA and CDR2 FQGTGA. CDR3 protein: CASSLGAVNTGELFF. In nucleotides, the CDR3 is TGTGCCAGCAGCTTAGGGGCTGTGAACACCGGGGAGCTGTTTTTT.

The CDR3 nucleotides read TGTGCCAGCAGTTTAACCGGGACATTCTACAATGAGCAGTTCTTC. It encodes CASSLTGTFYNEQFF. The chain links TRBV27 to TRBJ2-1; D may be TRBD1 (6 bases). The ends were cut back, 2 bases at V and 3 bases at J, with 11 bases in the middle. Germline assignment: CDR1 MNHEY and CDR2 SMNVEV (reference sequence). The CDR3 is 15 amino acids.

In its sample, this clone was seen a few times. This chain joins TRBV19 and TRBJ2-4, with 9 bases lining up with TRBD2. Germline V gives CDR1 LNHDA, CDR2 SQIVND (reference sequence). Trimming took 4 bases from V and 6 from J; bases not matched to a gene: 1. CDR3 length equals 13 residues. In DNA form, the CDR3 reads TGTGCCAGTAGTACTAGCGGGATAAACATTCAGTACTTC. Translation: CASSTSGINIQYF.

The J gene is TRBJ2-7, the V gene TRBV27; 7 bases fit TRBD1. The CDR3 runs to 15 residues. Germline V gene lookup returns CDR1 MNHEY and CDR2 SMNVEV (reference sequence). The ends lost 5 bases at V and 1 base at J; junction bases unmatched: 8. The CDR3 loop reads CASSTRTGNSYEQYF. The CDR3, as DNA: TGTGCCAGCAGTACCCGGACAGGCAATTCCTACGAGCAGTACTTC.

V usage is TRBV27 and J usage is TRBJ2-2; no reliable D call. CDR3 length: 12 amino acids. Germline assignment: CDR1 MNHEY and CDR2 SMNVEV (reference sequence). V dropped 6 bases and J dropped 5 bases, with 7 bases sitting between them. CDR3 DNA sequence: TGTGCCAGCAGGGATGGAACCGGGGAGCTGTTTTTT. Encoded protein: CASRDGTGELFF.

The chain's CDR3 is CASSSRTSNSPLHF. The CDR3 coding sequence is TGTGCCAGCAGTTCCAGGACAAGTAATTCACCCCTCCACTTT. V is TRBV27 and J is TRBJ1-6, with a possible D match to TRBD1 (5 bases). The germline V and J ends were trimmed by 4 bases and 6 bases, with 10 bases remaining between them. Germline CDR1 reads MNHEY; CDR2 reads SMNVEV (reference sequence). CDR3 length: 14 amino acids.

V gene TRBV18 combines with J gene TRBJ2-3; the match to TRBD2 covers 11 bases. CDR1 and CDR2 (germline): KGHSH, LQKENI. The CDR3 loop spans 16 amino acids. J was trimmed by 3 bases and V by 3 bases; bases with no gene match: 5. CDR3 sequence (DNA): TGTGCCAGCTCACCCCCGCGACTAGCGGGAACAGATACGCAGTATTTT. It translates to CASSPPRLAGTDTQYF. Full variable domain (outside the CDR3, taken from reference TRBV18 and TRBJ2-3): NAGVMQNPRHLVRRRGQEARLRCSPMKGHSHVYWYRQLPEEGLKFMVYLQKENIIDESGMPKERFSAEFPKEGPSILRIQQVVRGDSAAYFCASSPPRLAGTDTQYFGPGTRLTVL.

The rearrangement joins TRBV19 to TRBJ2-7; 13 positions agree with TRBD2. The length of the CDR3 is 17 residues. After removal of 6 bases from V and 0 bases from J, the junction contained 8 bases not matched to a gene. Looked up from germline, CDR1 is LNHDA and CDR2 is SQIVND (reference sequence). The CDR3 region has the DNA TGTGCCAGTAGCTATATCGGGACTAGCGGGGCCTCCTACGAGCAGTACTTC. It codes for CASSYIGTSGASYEQYF.

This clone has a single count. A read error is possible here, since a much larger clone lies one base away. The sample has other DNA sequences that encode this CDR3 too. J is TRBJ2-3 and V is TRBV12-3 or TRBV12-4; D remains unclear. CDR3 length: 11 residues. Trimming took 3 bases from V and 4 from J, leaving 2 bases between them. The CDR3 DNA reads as TGTGCCAGCAGTTTGGCAGATACGCAGTATTTT. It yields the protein CASSLADTQYF.

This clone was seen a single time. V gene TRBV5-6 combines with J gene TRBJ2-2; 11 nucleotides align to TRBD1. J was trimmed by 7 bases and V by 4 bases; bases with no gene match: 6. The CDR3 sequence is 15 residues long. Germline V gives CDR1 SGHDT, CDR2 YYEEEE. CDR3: CASSPVGQGGGELFF. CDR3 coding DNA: TGTGCCAGCAGCCCGGTGGGACAGGGGGGCGGGGAGCTGTTTTTT.

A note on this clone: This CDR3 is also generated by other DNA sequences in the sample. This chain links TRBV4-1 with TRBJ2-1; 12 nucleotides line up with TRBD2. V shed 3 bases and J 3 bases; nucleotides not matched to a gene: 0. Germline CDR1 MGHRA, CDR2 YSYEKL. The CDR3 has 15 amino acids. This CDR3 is CASSQGLAGYNEQFF. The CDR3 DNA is TGCGCCAGCAGCCAGGGACTAGCGGGCTACAATGAGCAGTTCTTC.

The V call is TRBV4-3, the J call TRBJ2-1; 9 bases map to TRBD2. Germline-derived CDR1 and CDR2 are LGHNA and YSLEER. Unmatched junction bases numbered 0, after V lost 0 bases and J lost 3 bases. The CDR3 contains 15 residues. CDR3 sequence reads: CASSQEAGGYNEQFF. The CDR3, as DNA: TGCGCCAGCAGCCAAGAAGCGGGAGGCTACAATGAGCAGTTCTTC.

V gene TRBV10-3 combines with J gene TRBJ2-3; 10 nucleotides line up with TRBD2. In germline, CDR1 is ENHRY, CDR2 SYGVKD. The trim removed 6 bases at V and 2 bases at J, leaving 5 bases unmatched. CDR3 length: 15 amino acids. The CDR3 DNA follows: TGTGCCATCAGGGCAACTAGCGGGGTCACAGATACGCAGTATTTT. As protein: CAIRATSGVTDTQYF.

The CDR3 reads CASTLSGGLSSNEQYF. The CDR3 coding sequence is TGTGCCAGTACCCTGTCCGGGGGGCTTAGTTCCAACGAGCAGTACTTC. The chain combines TRBV19 with TRBJ2-7; D is possibly TRBD2 (7 bases). V was pared by 7 bases and J by 5 bases, with 24 bases between. CDR1 is LNHDA and CDR2 is SQIVND in the germline V gene (reference sequence). The CDR3 covers 16 residues.

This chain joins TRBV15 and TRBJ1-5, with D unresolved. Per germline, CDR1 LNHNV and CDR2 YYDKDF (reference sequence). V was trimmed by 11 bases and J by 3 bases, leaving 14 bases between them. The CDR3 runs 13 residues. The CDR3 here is CASRREPNQPQHF. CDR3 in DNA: TGTGCCTCCCGACGGGAACCCAATCAGCCCCAGCATTTT.

The CDR3 loop reads CASSLMGGGRLETQYF. CDR3 DNA sequence: TGTGCCAGCAGTTTAATGGGCGGGGGGCGTTTAGAGACCCAGTACTTC. The gene calls are TRBV27 and TRBJ2-5, with 8 bases fitting TRBD2. Looked up from germline, CDR1 is MNHEY and CDR2 is SMNVEV (reference sequence). Germline trimming cut 2 bases from V and 4 bases from J; bases unmatched to any gene: 9. The CDR3 runs to 16 residues.

DNA of the CDR3: TGCAGCGTTGACATTGCGGCACCGGGGGCCCAGTACTTC. The encoded protein is CSVDIAAPGAQYF. The chain links TRBV29-1 to TRBJ2-5, with TRBD2 as a possible D gene (6 bases). Trimming cost V 3 bases and J 9 bases, with 17 bases left between them. Germline V gene data show CDR1 as SQVTM and CDR2 as ANQGSEA. The CDR3 length is 13 residues.

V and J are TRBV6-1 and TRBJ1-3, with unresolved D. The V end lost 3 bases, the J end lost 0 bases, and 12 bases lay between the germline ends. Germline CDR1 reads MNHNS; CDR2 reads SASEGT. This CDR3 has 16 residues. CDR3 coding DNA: TGTGCCAGCAGTGATGTGACCGTCAGCTCTGGAAACACCATATATTTT. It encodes CASSDVTVSSGNTIYF.

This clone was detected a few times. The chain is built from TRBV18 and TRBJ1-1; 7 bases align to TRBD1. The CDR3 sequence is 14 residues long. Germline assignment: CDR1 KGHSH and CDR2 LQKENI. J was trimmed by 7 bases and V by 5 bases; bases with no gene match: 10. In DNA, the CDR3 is TGTGCCAGCTCAGTCCGGGACAGCTTCGTTGAAGCTTTCTTT. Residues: CASSVRDSFVEAFF.

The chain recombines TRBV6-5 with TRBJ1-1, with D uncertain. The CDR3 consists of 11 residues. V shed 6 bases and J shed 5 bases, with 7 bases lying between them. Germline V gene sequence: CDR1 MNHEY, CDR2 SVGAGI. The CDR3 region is CASRRGTEAFF. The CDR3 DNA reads TGTGCCAGCAGACGGGGAACTGAAGCTTTCTTT.